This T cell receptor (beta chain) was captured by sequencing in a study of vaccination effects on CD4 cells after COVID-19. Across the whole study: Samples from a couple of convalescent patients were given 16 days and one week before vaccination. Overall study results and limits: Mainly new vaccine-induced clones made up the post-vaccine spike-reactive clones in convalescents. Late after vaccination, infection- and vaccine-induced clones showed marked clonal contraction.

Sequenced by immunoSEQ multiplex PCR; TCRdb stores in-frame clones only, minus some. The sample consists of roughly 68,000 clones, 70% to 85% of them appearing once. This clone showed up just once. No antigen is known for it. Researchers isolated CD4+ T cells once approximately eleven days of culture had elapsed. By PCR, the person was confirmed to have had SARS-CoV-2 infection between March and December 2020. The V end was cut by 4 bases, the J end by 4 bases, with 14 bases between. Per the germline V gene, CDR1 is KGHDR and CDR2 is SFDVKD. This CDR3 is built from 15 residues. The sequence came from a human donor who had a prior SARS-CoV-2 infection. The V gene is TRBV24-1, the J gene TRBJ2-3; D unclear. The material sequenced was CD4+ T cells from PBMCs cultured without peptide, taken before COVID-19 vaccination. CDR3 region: CATSDLGWGPDTQYF. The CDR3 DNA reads TGTGCCACCAGTGACCTCGGGTGGGGTCCAGATACGCAGTATTTT.